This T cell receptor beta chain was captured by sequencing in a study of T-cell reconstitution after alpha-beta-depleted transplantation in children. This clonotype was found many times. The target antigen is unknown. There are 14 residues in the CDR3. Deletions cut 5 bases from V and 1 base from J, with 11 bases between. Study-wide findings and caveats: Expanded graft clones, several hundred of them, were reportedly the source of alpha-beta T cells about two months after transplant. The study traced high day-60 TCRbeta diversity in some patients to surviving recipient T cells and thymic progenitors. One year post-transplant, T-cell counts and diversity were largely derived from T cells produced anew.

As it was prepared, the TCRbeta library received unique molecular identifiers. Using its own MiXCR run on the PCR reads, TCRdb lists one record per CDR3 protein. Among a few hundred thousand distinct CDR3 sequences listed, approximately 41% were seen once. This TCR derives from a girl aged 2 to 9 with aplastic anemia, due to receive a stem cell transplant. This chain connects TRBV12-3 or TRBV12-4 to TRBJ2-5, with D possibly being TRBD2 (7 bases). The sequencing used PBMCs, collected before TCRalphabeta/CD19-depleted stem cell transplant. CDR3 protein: CASSPRGAQETQYF. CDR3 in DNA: TGTGCCAGCAGTCCCCGGGGGGCCCAAGAGACCCAGTACTTC.